This is a list of T cell receptor beta chains from one sample in a study of T cell responses to AZD1222 COVID-19 vaccine. The protocol was immunoSEQ multiplex PCR, while the TCRdb copy is restricted to in-frame clones and leaves out a portion. The sample records 150,000 to 190,000 clones, approximately 90% being singletons. The sample in question was peripheral blood, obtained after recovery from COVID-19. The source of these receptors is an adult who had recovered from COVID-19. Both conserved end residues are part of each CDR3. A D gene is named only where the DNA matches it firmly. Clone sizes are given selectively: once, few, many, or a class where the clone is expanded.

D gene,clone size,J gene,V gene,CDR3 DNA,CDR3 protein
.,.,TRBJ2-7,TRBV5-1,TGCGCCAGCATGGATTACAACCGAAGGGAGCAGTACTTC,CASMDYNRREQYF
TRBD2,.,TRBJ2-3,TRBV6-5,TGTGCCAGCAGTTACTCGAGGCGGGGGGCAGAAGATACGCAGTATTTT,CASSYSRRGAEDTQYF
.,.,TRBJ2-5,TRBV5-1,TGCGCCAGCAGCTTAGGCCTCGGGGGCTTAGAGACCCAGTACTTC,CASSLGLGGLETQYF
.,few,TRBJ1-1,TRBV6-5,TGTGCCAGCAGTTACGGGTCGGGGAACACTGAAGCTTTCTTT,CASSYGSGNTEAFF
TRBD2,once,TRBJ2-3,TRBV7-2,TGTGCCAGCAGCTTAAGCGGGGGGGAGGATACGCAGTATTTT,CASSLSGGEDTQYF
TRBD1,.,TRBJ2-7,TRBV10-3,TGTGCCGCCCAATACGAGACAGGGACCACCTACGAGCAGTACTTC,CAAQYETGTTYEQYF
TRBD1,.,TRBJ2-7,TRBV5-6,TGTGCCAGCAGCACCCTGGAGGGGGGACAGGGGGCACGGGAGCAGTACTTC,CASSTLEGGQGAREQYF
TRBD2,.,TRBJ2-7,TRBV13,TGTGCCAGCAGCTTAGAGGGACTAGCGGGAGCCGAGCAGTACTTC,CASSLEGLAGAEQYF
.,.,TRBJ2-3,TRBV5-4,TGTGCCAGCAGCTTGGGGTATAGCACAGATACGCAGTATTTT,CASSLGYSTDTQYF
.,.,TRBJ1-2,TRBV27,TGTGCCAGCAGTCACACCCCGGACGCCAGCTGGGGCTACACCTTC,CASSHTPDASWGYTF
TRBD2,few,TRBJ2-1,TRBV10-3,TGTGCCACCCGCCCCCTAGCGGGAGAGGGCCAGAAAAATGAGCAGTTCTTC,CATRPLAGEGQKNEQFF
TRBD2,.,TRBJ2-7,TRBV19,TGTGCCAGTAGTATGTGGTACCGCGCGGGAGGGCCCAACGAGCAGTACTTC,CASSMWYRAGGPNEQYF
TRBD1,.,TRBJ2-2,TRBV5-1,TGCGCCAGTGAAGGGACAGCAGCGAACACCGGGGAGCTGTTTTTT,CASEGTAANTGELFF
TRBD1,.,TRBJ2-7,TRBV28,TGTGCCAGCAGGCTGACGCGGGACAGGTCCTCCTACGAGCAGTACTTC,CASRLTRDRSSYEQYF
TRBD1,.,TRBJ1-1,TRBV7-9,TGTGCCAGCAGCCCTCGGACAGGGGATGAAGCTTTCTTT,CASSPRTGDEAFF
TRBD1,.,TRBJ2-1,TRBV2,TGTGCCAGCAGTGTTACCGGGACAGTCTACAATGAGCAGTTCTTC,CASSVTGTVYNEQFF
.,.,TRBJ1-2,TRBV9,TGTGCCAGCAGCGTAAGAGGGAACGGCTACACCTTC,CASSVRGNGYTF
TRBD1,.,TRBJ1-2,TRBV20-1,TGCAGTGCTAGTCAGGGGGAAAGCTATGGCTACACCTTC,CSASQGESYGYTF
.,.,TRBJ2-7,TRBV29-1,TGCAGCGTTGAAGGCGGCCGTGGACACCCGTTCTCCTACGAGCAGTACTTC,CSVEGGRGHPFSYEQYF
.,once,TRBJ1-5,TRBV9,TGTGCCAGCAGCGTAGGCAGGGATCAGCCCCAGCATTTT,CASSVGRDQPQHF
TRBD2,.,TRBJ2-5,TRBV5-1,TGCGCCAGCAGCCAAGGGACTAATGGTCTAGAGACCCAGTACTTC,CASSQGTNGLETQYF
TRBD2,.,TRBJ2-2,TRBV5-1,TGCGCCAGCAGCTTGTCTAGCGGGGGGACTAACACCGGGGAGCTGTTTTTT,CASSLSSGGTNTGELFF
.,few,TRBJ2-7,TRBV20-1,TGCAGTGCTCTGCCATACGAGCAGTACTTC,CSALPYEQYF
TRBD1,.,TRBJ2-7,TRBV7-3,TGTGCCAGCAGCCCGGGACAGTCCTACGAGCAGTACTTC,CASSPGQSYEQYF
.,.,TRBJ2-7,TRBV7-8,TGTGCCAGCAGCCGGCTCAGGGACTACGAGCAGTACTTC,CASSRLRDYEQYF
.,once,TRBJ2-5,TRBV7-2,TGTGCCAGCAGCTTAAATCATAAAGAGACCCAGTACTTC,CASSLNHKETQYF
TRBD1,.,TRBJ2-7,TRBV13,TGTGCCAGCAGCTACAGGGGGCCTACCTCCTACGAGCAGTACTTC,CASSYRGPTSYEQYF
.,.,TRBJ1-6,TRBV15,TGTGCCACCAGCAGCCGGGGCGGAAATTCACCCCTCCACTTT,CATSSRGGNSPLHF
.,.,TRBJ2-2,TRBV7-8,TGTGCCAGCAGCTTACTTAGTGTCGGAAACACCGGGGAGCTGTTTTTT,CASSLLSVGNTGELFF
.,.,TRBJ2-1,TRBV4-2,TGTGCCAGCAGCCAAGATACCGGCGGCTACAATGAGCAGTTCTTC,CASSQDTGGYNEQFF
TRBD1,.,TRBJ1-1,TRBV4-1,TGCGCCAGCAGCCAAGACAGGGGGGTCACTGAAGCTTTCTTT,CASSQDRGVTEAFF
TRBD1,.,TRBJ2-2,TRBV19,TGTGCCACCGCAACCGGGACAGGGTTTACCGGGGAGCTGTTTTTT,CATATGTGFTGELFF
.,.,TRBJ2-1,TRBV9,TGTGCCAGCAGCCCCCGGCCTATCGGACGGCAGGGTGAGCAGTTCTTC,CASSPRPIGRQGEQFF
.,.,TRBJ1-2,TRBV6-6,TGTGCCACCAAGGTCCAGGTCACTGGCTACACCTTC,CATKVQVTGYTF
.,.,TRBJ2-7,TRBV9,TGTGCCAGCAGCAGAACAGGGCGGGAGCAGTACTTC,CASSRTGREQYF
TRBD2,.,TRBJ2-3,TRBV11-2,TGTGCCAGCAGCTTAGACGGGGGGTCCACAGATACGCAGTATTTT,CASSLDGGSTDTQYF
TRBD2,.,TRBJ2-3,TRBV7-2,TGTGCCAGCAGCCCACGACTAGCGGGCCTCCCAGATACGCAGTATTTT,CASSPRLAGLPDTQYF
.,.,TRBJ2-7,TRBV9,TGTGCCAGCAGCGGGGCAGACAACTACTACGAGCAGTACTTC,CASSGADNYYEQYF
TRBD1,.,TRBJ1-4,TRBV27,TGTGCCAGCCACCCGGGACAGATTAATGAAAAACTGTTTTTT,CASHPGQINEKLFF
.,.,TRBJ1-1,TRBV5-1,TGCGCCAGCAGTTTGGGGTCGACAGCAGAAGCTTTCTTT,CASSLGSTAEAFF
.,once,TRBJ1-6,TRBV3-1/TRBV3-2,TGTGCCAGCAGCCAACAACTTACGGGGAATCAGAATTCACCCCTCCACTTT,CASSQQLTGNQNSPLHF
.,.,TRBJ2-7,TRBV6-5,TGTGCCAGCAGTCCCTTTAACTACGAGCAGTACTTC,CASSPFNYEQYF
.,.,TRBJ1-6,TRBV9,TGTGCCAGCAGCGGAGTAACCAATTCACCCCTCCACTTT,CASSGVTNSPLHF
.,.,TRBJ1-5,TRBV19,TGTGCCAGTAGTCCCTACGAGTTGGGACAGCCCCAGCATTTT,CASSPYELGQPQHF
.,.,TRBJ1-5,TRBV18,TGTGCCAGCTCACCAAATACAGGGTATCAGCCCCAGCATTTT,CASSPNTGYQPQHF
.,.,TRBJ1-5,TRBV2,TGTGCCAGCAGTCAAGGTTCAGGGGGCAATCAGCCCCAGCATTTT,CASSQGSGGNQPQHF
.,once,TRBJ2-5,TRBV2,TGTGCCAGCACCTCCGTGGGTGGAGAGACCCAGTACTTC,CASTSVGGETQYF
TRBD1,.,TRBJ2-1,TRBV5-1,TGCGCCAGCAGCTCCCAGACAGGGGGCTACAATGAGCAGTTCTTC,CASSSQTGGYNEQFF
.,.,TRBJ1-2,TRBV12-3/TRBV12-4,TGTGCCAGCAGTTTAGCGGGAAGGGAAGGCTACACCTTC,CASSLAGREGYTF